This TCR beta chain was recovered during a study of response to subunit inactivated influenza vaccine. In germline, CDR1 is SSHAT, CDR2 FNYEAQ (reference sequence). Trimming cost V 2 bases and J 5 bases, with 15 bases left between them. The CDR3 runs to 15 residues. A single record per CDR3 protein comes from TCRdb applying MiXCR to the RT-PCR reads. This sample has 500,000 to 550,000 distinct CDR3 sequences, with less than 25% found just once. In addition, the sample was reused for a study of T cells expressing NK-cell markers. As that report states: Synthesis of TCR beta cDNA relied on 5'RACE template switching carrying UMIs. The TCR beta repertoires originated in sorted CD3+CD56+NKG2C+, CD3+CD56+NKG2C- and CD3+CD56-NKG2C+ T cells. Seven donors tested HCMV-seropositive and one tested seronegative among the eight sequenced. NKG2C+ dominant clonotype frequencies in about 6 donors were about 1.0-7.5% of CD8+ T cells. Leadership of the CD3+CD56-NKG2C+ fraction also belonged to these clonotypes in several donors.

The rearrangement joins TRBV7-7 to TRBJ2-5; D ambiguous. Sequencing was performed on CD4+ T cells sorted from PBMCs, taken 11 to 12 days after vaccination. This TCR came from a man in his fifties who received an inactivated influenza vaccine. CDR3 nucleotides: TGTGCCAGCAGCTTATCTGTGACCCAAAGGGAGACCCAGTACTTC. It translates to CASSLSVTQRETQYF. Combining the CDR3 with reference TRBV7-7 and TRBJ2-5 gives the whole variable domain GAGVSQSPRYKVTKRGQDVTLRCDPISSHATLYWYQQALGQGPEFLTYFNYEAQPDKSGLPSDRFSAERPEGSISTLTIQRTEQRDSAMYRCASSLSVTQRETQYFGPGTRLLVL.